This T cell receptor beta chain was sequenced during a study of identical twins' blood T cells. General observations from the study: Shared CDR3 clonotype counts tracked mainly the product of cloneset sizes. Shared environment remains a possible cause of twin similarity.

Trimming at V came to 4 bases and at J to 0 bases, leaving 9 bases not matched to a gene. From germline, CDR1 is SGHRS and CDR2 YFSETQ. This CDR3 spans 17 amino acids. MiXCR, run by TCRdb on the 5' RACE reads, gives a single entry per CDR3 protein. The table has a few hundred thousand distinct CDR3 sequences, over 25% seen once. The donors were healthy female monozygous twins, three pairs in total. For this clonotype: What it binds is not known.

The sequencing sample was made of PBMCs. This sequence was found in a woman aged 18-49 years in good health. This sequence joins TRBV5-1 and TRBJ2-2, with 7 bases identical to TRBD2. The CDR3 DNA reads as TGCGCCAGCAGCCCTCGGACTAGTGGGGCGAACACCGGGGAGCTGTTTTTT. Amino acid sequence: CASSPRTSGANTGELFF.